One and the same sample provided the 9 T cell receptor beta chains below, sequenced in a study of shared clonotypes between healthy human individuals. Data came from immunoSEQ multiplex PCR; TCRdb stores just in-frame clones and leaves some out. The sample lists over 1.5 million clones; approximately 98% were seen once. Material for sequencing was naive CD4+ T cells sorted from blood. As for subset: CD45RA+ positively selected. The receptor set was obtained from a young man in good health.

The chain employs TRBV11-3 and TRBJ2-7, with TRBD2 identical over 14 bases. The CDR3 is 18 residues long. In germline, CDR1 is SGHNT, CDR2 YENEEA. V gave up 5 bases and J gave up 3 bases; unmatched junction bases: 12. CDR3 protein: CASSDSRGTSGSDYEQYF. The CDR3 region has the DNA TGTGCCAGCAGCGACAGCCGGGGGACTAGCGGGAGTGACTACGAGCAGTACTTC.

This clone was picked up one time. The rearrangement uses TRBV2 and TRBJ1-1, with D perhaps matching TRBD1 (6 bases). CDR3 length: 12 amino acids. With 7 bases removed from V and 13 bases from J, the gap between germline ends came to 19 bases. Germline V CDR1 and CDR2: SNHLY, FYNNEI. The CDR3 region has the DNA TGTGCCAGCAAGGTTGTGGGTATAGGGGGTTTCTTT. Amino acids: CASKVVGIGGFF. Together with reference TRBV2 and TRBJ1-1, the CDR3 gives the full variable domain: EPEVTQTPSHQVTQMGQEVILRCVPISNHLYFYWYRQILGQKVEFLVSFYNNEISEKSEIFDDQFSVERPDGSNFTLKIRSTKLEDSAMYFCASKVVGIGGFFGQGTRLTVV.

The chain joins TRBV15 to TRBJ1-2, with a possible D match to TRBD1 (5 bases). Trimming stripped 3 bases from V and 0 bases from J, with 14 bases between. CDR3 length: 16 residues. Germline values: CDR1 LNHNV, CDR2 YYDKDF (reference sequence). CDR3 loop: CATSSNTRGANYGYTF. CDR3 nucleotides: TGTGCCACCAGCAGTAACACGAGGGGAGCTAACTATGGCTACACCTTC.

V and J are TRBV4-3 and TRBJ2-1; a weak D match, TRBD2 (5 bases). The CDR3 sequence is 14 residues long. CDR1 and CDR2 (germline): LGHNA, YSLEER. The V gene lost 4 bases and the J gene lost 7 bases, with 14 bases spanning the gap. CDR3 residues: CASSRRIGVNEQFF. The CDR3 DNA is TGCGCCAGCAGCCGCCGGATCGGGGTGAATGAGCAGTTCTTC.

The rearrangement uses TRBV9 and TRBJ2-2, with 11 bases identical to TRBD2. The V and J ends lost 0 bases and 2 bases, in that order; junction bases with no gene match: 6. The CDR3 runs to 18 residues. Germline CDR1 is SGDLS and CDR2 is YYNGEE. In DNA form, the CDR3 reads TGTGCCAGCAGCGTAGAACTAGCGGGAGCCCTAAACACCGGGGAGCTGTTTTTT. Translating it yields CASSVELAGALNTGELFF.

CDR3 DNA: TGTGCCAGCAGCCATGGGCTAGCGGGTAGTCGCTACGAGCAGTACTTC. It translates to CASSHGLAGSRYEQYF. V is TRBV14 and J is TRBJ2-7; TRBD2 matches at 8 bases. The CDR3 runs 16 residues. Germline V gene data show CDR1 as SGHDN and CDR2 as FVKESK. Trimming removed 3 bases from V and 3 bases from J; junction bases left unmatched: 10.

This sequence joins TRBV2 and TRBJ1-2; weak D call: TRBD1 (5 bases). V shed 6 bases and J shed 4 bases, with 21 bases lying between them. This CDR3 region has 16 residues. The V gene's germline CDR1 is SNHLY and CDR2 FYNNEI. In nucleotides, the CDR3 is TGTGCCAGCAGCCAAAACGGGGCAGGGAAGAGCTATGGCTACACCTTC. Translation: CASSQNGAGKSYGYTF.

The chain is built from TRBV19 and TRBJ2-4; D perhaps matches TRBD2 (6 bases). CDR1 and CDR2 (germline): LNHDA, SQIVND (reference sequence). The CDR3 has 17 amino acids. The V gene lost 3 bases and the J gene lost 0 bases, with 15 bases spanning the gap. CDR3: CASSIGPAGLAKNIQYF. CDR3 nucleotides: TGTGCCAGTAGTATCGGGCCCGCGGGGTTAGCCAAAAACATTCAGTACTTC.

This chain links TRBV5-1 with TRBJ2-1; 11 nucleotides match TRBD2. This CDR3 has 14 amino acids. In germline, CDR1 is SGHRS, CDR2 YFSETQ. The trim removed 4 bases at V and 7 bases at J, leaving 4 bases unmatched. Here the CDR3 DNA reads TGCGCCAGCAGCATGACTAGCGGGGCTAATGAGCAGTTCTTC. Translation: CASSMTSGANEQFF.